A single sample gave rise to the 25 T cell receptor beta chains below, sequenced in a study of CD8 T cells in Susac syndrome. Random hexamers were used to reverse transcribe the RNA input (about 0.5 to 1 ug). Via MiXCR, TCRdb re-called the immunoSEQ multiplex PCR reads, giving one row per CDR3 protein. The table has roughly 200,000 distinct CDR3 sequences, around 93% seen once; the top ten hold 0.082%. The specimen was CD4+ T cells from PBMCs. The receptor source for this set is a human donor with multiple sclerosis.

CDR3 amino acids: CASSQESRNTEAFF. The CDR3 DNA follows: TGTGCCAGCAGCCAAGAATCGAGAAACACTGAAGCTTTCTTT. V and J are TRBV3-1 and TRBJ1-1; D ambiguous. The CDR3 sequence is 14 residues long. Germline V gene data show CDR1 as LGHDT and CDR2 as YNNKEL (reference sequence). V was trimmed by 0 bases and J by 2 bases, leaving 7 bases between them.

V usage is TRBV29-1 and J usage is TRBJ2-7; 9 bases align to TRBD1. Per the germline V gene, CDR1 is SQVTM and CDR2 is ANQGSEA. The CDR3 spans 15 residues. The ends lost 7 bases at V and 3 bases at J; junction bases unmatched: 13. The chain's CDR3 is CSAREGTGIYYEQYF. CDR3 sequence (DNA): TGCAGCGCCCGAGAGGGGACAGGGATTTACTACGAGCAGTACTTC.

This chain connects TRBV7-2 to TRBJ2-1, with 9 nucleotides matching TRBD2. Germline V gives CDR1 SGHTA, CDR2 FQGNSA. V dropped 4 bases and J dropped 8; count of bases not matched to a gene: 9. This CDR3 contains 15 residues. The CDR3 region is CASSSPRRGGYEQFF. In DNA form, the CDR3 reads TGTGCCAGCAGCTCCCCCCGGCGGGGGGGCTATGAGCAGTTCTTC.

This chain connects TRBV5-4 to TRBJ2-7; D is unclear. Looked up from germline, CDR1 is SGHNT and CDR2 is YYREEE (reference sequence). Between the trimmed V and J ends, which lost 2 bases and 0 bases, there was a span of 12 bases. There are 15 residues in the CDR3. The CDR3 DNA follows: TGTGCCAGCAGCTTACCGGGTAGCAGCTCCTACGAGCAGTACGTC. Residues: CASSLPGSSSYEQYV.

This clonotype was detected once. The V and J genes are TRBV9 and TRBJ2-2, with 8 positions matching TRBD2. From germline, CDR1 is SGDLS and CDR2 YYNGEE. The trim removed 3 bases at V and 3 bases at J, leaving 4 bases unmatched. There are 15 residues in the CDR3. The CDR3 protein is CASSGSGGYTGELFF. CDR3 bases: TGTGCCAGCAGCGGGAGCGGGGGCTACACCGGGGAGCTGTTTTTT.

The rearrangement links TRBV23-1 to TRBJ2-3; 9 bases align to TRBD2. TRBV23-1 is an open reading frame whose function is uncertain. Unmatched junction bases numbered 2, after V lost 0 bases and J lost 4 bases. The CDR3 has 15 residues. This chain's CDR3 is CASSQSSGGPDTQYF. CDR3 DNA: TGCGCCAGCAGTCAATCAAGCGGGGGGCCAGATACGCAGTATTTT.

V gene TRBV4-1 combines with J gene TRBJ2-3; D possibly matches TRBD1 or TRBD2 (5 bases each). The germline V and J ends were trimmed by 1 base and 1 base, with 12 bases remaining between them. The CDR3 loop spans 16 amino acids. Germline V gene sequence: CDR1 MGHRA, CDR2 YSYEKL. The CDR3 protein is CASSQAPRGGTDTQYF. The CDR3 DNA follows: TGCGCCAGCAGCCAAGCCCCCCGGGGCGGCACAGATACGCAGTATTTT.

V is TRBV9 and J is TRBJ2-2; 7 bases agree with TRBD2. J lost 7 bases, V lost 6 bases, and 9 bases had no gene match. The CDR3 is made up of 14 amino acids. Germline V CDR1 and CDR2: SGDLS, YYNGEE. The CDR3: CASTRAGVIGELFF. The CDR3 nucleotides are TGTGCCAGCACCCGCGCGGGGGTAATCGGGGAGCTGTTTTTT.

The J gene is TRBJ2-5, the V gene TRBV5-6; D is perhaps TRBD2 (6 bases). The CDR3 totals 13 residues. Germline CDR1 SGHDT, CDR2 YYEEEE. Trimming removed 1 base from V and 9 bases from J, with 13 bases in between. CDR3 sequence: CASSLRRERAQYF. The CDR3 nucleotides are TGTGCCAGCAGCTTGAGACGGGAGAGGGCCCAGTACTTC.

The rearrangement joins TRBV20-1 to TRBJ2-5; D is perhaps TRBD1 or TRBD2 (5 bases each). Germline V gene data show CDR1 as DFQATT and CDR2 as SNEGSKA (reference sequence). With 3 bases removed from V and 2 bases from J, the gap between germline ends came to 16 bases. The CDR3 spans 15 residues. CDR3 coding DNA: TGCAGTGCTAGGGGACCCCAGAGAGGGCAAGAGACCCAGTACTTC. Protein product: CSARGPQRGQETQYF.

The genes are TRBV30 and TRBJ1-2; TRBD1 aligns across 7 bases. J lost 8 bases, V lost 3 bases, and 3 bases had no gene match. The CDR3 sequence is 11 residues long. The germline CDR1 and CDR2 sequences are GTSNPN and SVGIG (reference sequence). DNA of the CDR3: TGTGCCTGGAGGACAGGGTGGGGCTACACCTTC. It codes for CAWRTGWGYTF.

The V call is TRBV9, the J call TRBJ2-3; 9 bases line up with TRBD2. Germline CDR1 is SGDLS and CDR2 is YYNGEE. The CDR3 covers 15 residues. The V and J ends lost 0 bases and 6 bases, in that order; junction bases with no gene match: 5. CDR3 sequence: CASSVAGTSIDTQYF. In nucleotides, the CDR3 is TGTGCCAGCAGCGTAGCCGGGACTAGCATCGATACGCAGTATTTT.

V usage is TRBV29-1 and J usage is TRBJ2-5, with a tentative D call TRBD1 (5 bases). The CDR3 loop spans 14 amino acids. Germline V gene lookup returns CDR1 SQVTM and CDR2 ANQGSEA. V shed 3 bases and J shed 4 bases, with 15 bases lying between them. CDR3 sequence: CSVDGWQGIETQYF. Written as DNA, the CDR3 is TGCAGCGTTGATGGTTGGCAGGGCATAGAGACCCAGTACTTC.

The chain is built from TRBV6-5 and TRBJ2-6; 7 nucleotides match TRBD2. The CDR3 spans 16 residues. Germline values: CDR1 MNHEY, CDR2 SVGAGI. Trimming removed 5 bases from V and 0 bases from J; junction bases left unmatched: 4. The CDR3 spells CASSRGTNSGANVLTF. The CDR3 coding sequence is TGTGCCAGCAGTCGCGGGACTAACTCTGGGGCCAACGTCCTGACTTTC.

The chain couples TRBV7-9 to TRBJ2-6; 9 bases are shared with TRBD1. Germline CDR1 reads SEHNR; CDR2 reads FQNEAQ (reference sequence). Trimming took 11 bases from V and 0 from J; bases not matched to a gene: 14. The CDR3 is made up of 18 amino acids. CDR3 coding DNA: TGTGCCCGAGGACCACTGGGACAGGGATTCTCTGGGGCCAACGTCCTGACTTTC. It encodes CARGPLGQGFSGANVLTF.

As DNA, the CDR3 is TGTGCCTGGAGTGTACGGGGCTCTGGAAACACCATATATTTT. This gives the protein CAWSVRGSGNTIYF. The V call is TRBV30, the J call TRBJ1-3; no firm D call. The germline CDR1 and CDR2 sequences are GTSNPN and SVGIG (reference sequence). The CDR3 sequence is 14 residues long. Trimming took off 0 bases at V and 0 bases at J, with 6 bases between the two ends.

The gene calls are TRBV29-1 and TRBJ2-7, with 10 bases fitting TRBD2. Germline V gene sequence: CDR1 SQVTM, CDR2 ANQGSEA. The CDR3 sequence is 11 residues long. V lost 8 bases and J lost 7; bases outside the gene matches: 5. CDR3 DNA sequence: TGCAGCATTGGGACTAGCGAGGAGCAGTACGTC. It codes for CSIGTSEEQYV.

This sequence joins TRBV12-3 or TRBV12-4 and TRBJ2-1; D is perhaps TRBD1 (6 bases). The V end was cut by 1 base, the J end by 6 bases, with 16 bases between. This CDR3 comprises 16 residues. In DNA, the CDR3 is TGTGCCAGCAGTTTAGTAGGGACATCGCCTGGCAATGAGCAGTTCTTC. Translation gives CASSLVGTSPGNEQFF.

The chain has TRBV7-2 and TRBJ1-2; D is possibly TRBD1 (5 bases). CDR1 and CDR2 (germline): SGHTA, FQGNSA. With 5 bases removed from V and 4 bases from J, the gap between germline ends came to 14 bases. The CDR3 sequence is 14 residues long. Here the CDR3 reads CASSDGTAPYGYTF. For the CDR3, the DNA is TGTGCCAGCAGCGATGGGACGGCTCCCTATGGCTACACCTTC.

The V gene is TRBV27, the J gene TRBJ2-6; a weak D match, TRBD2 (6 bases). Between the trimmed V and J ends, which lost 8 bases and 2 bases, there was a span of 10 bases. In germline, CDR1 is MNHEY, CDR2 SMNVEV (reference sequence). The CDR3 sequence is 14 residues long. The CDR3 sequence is CASRGIPGANVLTF. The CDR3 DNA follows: TGTGCCAGCCGGGGGATCCCTGGGGCCAACGTCCTGACTTTC.

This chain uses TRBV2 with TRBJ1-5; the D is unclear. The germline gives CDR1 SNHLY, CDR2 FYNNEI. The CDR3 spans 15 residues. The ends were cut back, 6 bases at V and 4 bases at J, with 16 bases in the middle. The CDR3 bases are TGTGCCAGCAGGATGGAGGCAGTGAGAAATCAGCCCCAGCATTTT. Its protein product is CASRMEAVRNQPQHF.

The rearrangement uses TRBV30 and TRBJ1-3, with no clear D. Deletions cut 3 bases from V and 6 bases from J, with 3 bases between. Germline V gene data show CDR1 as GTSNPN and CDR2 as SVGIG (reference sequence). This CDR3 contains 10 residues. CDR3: CAWSLNTIYF. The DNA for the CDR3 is TGTGCCTGGAGCCTAAACACCATATATTTT.

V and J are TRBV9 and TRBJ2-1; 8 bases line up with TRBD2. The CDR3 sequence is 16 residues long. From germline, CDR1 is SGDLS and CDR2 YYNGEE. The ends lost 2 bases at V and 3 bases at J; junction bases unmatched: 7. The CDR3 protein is CASSVGGGTNYNEQFF. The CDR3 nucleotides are TGTGCCAGCAGCGTGGGCGGGGGGACCAACTACAATGAGCAGTTCTTC. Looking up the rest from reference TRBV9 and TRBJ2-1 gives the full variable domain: DSGVTQTPKHLITATGQRVTLRCSPRSGDLSVYWYQQSLDQGLQFLIQYYNGEERAKGNILERFSAQQFPDLHSELNLSSLELGDSALYFCASSVGGGTNYNEQFFGPGTRLTVL.

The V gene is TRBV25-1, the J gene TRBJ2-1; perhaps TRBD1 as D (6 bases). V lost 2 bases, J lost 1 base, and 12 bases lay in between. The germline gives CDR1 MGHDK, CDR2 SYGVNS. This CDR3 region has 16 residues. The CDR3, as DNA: TGTGCCAGCAGTGAAGGGGGACATGGTTCCTACAATGAGCAGTTCTTC. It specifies CASSEGGHGSYNEQFF.

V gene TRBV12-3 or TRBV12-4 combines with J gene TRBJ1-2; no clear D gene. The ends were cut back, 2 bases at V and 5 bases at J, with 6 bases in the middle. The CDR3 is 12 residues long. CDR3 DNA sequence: TGTGCCAGCAGTTTAAGTTCTTATGGCTACACCTTC. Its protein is CASSLSSYGYTF.